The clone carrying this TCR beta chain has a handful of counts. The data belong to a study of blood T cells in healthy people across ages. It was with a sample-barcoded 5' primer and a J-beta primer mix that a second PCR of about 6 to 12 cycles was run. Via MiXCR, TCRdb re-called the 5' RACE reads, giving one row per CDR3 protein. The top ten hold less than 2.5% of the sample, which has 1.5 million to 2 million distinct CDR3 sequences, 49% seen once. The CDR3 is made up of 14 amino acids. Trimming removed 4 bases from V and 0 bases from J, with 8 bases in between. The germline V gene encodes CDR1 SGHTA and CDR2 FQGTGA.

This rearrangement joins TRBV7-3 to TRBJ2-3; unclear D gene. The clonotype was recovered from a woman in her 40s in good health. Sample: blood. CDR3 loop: CASSSQHSTDTQYF. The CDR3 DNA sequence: TGTGCCAGCAGCTCACAGCATAGCACAGATACGCAGTATTTT. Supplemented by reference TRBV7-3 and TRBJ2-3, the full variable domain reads GAGVSQTPSNKVTEKGKYVELRCDPISGHTALYWYRQSLGQGPEFLIYFQGTGAADDSGLPNDRFFAVRPEGSVSTLKIQRTERGDSAVYLCASSSQHSTDTQYFGPGTRLTVL.